The TCR beta chain described here comes from a study of CD8+CD57+ T cells in acquired aplastic anemia. Overall study context: Quantities of DNA derived from sorted CD4+ and CD8+ cells averaged roughly 3 ug. Researchers reported that healthy donors averaged about 11 million reads for CD4+ cells. Study outcomes and limitations: Significant differences in CD8+ Simpson's diversity were not observed between patients and controls. Patients and controls shared nearly 30 CD8+ CDR3 sequences, which appeared highly expressed in patients and within their immunodominant clones.

From germline, CDR1 is SGHNT and CDR2 YYREEE (reference sequence). The V and J ends lost 9 bases and 8 bases, in that order; junction bases with no gene match: 13. This CDR3 region has 13 residues. Genomic DNA was employed as the template in profiling TCR beta VDJ and CDR3. TCRdb ran MiXCR on the reads and lists one entry per CDR3 protein. The sample yields 400,000 to 500,000 distinct CDR3 sequences, roughly 68% seen once. Turning to this clonotype: Its antigen remains unknown.

The chain couples TRBV5-4 to TRBJ1-2; TRBD1 matches at 7 bases. Sequences were obtained from sorted CD4+, CD8+, or CD8+CD57+ T cells (not recorded which) from PBMCs. This clonotype was sampled from a human donor in good health, serving as a control. The CDR3 is CATAGRQGEGYTF. The CDR3 region has the DNA TGTGCCACCGCGGGACGACAGGGTGAAGGCTACACCTTC.